The source of this T cell receptor (beta chain) is a study of post-analysis software for immune sequencing data (dated by TCRdb to the mid-2010s). About the study as a whole: Disease courses on record covered relapsing-remitting, secondary progressive and progressive-relapsing multiple sclerosis, though some patients had no subtype annotation. The patient repertoires were set against about 10 previously published healthy control repertoires from donors whose ages ranged from roughly 6 to 27 years. A subset of samples was prepared in parallel using single-end sample barcoding, then pooled and co-amplified after Illumina adapter ligation.

TCR beta repertoires were profiled from peripheral blood of about a dozen young patients with multiple sclerosis to demonstrate the VDJtools post-analysis software. The multiple sclerosis patients were children and adolescents ranging in age from roughly 6 to 16 years. The library came from PCR. The instrument was an Illumina HiSeq 2500. To reduce PCR and sequencing biases, unique molecular identifiers were incorporated into the TCR beta cDNA libraries. About 500,000 cDNA molecules were obtained per 1 to 10 million input T cells, so each molecule approximated one T cell. The patient libraries were prepared and sequenced using the same protocol as the earlier healthy control dataset. Samples belonging to the same batch were prepared together, multiplexed and sequenced on a shared HiSeq lane. In the paper's pipeline: MIGEC was used to process the raw barcoded reads, and molecular identifier groups with only a single read were discarded before consensus assembly and CDR3 extraction. VDJtools was used for post-analysis of the clonotype tables, with diversity normalized by down-sampling every dataset to the smallest sample size. In repertoire overlap clustering, CDR3 amino acid sequences, but not nucleotide sequences, were matched to correct batch-related cross-sample contamination. The public reads were quality trimmed at Q25 with fastp and then assembled into clones with MiXCR by TCRdb, keeping productive beta chains. Each CDR3 protein appears once, grouped with its most common genes and DNA. TCRdb, not the authors, supplied the V and J calls. Within this sample are approximately 660,000 distinct CDR3 sequences, with 55% to 70% of them counted one time only. The ten largest clones represent 11% of the sample.

This clonotype showed up just a few times. Its recognized antigen is unknown. Per-base quality was not reported, and no clone a single base away is much larger than it. The investigation overall reported the following: Compared with controls, multiple sclerosis patients had significantly lower normalized Chao1 diversity, a finding suggesting substantial peripheral T-cell clonal expansion. Strong co-clustering of samples prepared in the same batch was shown by direct clustering with F measure, prompting a batch-effect correction. The control group was slightly older than the multiple sclerosis patient group.

Input material: blood. The sequence came from a girl aged 2-9 years with multiple sclerosis.

This receptor has the CDR3 CSARDLGGLEVNYGYTF. The nucleotides read TGCAGTGCTAGAGATCTGGGTGGGCTTGAGGTTAACTATGGCTACACCTTC. Rearrangement joined TRBV20-1 to TRBJ1-2, with the identity of the D gene unclear. V was cut back by 0 bases and J by 1 base, leaving a gap of 18 bases between them. From a lookup of the germline V gene (reference sequence), CDR1 and CDR2 are DFQATT and SNEGSKA. There are 17 amino acids in the CDR3, from cysteine to phenylalanine inclusive. Only the CDR3 DNA stays, 51 bases, in frame from base 1.